This T cell receptor beta chain was sequenced for a study of shared clonotypes between healthy human individuals. Study summary: Researchers drew samples from a couple of women and a few men aged 18 to 49.

The CDR3 extends over 16 amino acids. Germline V CDR1 and CDR2: MNHNY, SVGAGI (reference sequence). Trimming cost V 5 bases and J 0 bases; bases outside gene matches: 4. Donors were healthy HIV-negative adults without recently reported acute infections or vaccinations. Here immunoSEQ multiplex PCR was the method, and the copy in TCRdb shows in-frame clones only, minus some. Among some 2,000,000 clones listed, roughly 94% were seen once. This receptor was identified in a man aged 18 to 29 in good health. The sample consisted of naive CD4+ T cells sorted from blood. Subset noted: CD45RA+ positively selected. V is TRBV6-6 and J is TRBJ2-7; 13 positions match TRBD2. The CDR3 region is CASSRGLAGSSYEQYF. The CDR3 coding sequence is TGTGCCAGCAGTAGGGGACTAGCGGGGAGCTCCTACGAGCAGTACTTC.